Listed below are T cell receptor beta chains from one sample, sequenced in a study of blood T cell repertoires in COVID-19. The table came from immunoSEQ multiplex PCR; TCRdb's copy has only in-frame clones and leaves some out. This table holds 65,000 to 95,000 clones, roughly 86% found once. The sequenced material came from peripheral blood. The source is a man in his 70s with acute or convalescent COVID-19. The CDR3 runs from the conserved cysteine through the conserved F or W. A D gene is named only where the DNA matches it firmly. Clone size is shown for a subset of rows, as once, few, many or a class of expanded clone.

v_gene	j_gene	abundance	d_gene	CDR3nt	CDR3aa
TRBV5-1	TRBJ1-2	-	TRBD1	TGCGCCAGCAGCTCGAACTTTAATCCGGGACAGGGGGCCTCTGGCTACACCTTC	CASSSNFNPGQGASGYTF
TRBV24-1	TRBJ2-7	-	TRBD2	TGTGCCACCAGTGATGTGGGGTCTAGCGGGAGGTACGAGCAGTACTTC	CATSDVGSSGRYEQYF
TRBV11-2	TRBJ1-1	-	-	TGTGCCAGCAGCTTAGGGACACTGAACACTGAAGCTTTCTTT	CASSLGTLNTEAFF
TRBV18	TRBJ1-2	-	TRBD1	TGTGCCAGCTCACCGACAGGGGTTGACTATGGCTACACCTTC	CASSPTGVDYGYTF
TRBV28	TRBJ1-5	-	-	TGTGCCAGCAGTACCAGACAGATACTATATAGCAATCAGCCCCAGCATTTT	CASSTRQILYSNQPQHF
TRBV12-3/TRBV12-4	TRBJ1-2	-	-	TGTGCCAGCAGCTCGCCGGAAGGGGGTGGCTACACCTTC	CASSSPEGGGYTF
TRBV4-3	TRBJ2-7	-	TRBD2	TGCGCCAGCAGCCACGCGCTACCGGGACTAGCAACACCCTACGAGCAGTACTTC	CASSHALPGLATPYEQYF
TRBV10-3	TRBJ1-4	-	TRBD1	TGTGCCATCAGTGACTCATCAGGGGGGAATGAAAAACTGTTTTTT	CAISDSSGGNEKLFF
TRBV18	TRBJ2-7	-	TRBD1	TGTGCCAGCTCACCAGGGACAGGAACCTACGAGCAGTACTTC	CASSPGTGTYEQYF
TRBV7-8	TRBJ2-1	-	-	TGTGCCAGCAGCTTAGTTGCGGGCAGCTCCTACAATGAGCAGTTCTTC	CASSLVAGSSYNEQFF
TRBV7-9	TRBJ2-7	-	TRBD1	TGTGCCAGCAGCCATCTCAGGGGGCTCTCCTACGAGCAGTACTTC	CASSHLRGLSYEQYF
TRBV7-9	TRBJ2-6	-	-	TGTGCCAGCAGCTCCCGCCAGGGTTTTGGGGCCAACGTCCTGACTTTC	CASSSRQGFGANVLTF
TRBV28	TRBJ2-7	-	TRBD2	TGTGCCAGCAGTTTATTCGGGACTACCTCCTACGAGCAGTACTTC	CASSLFGTTSYEQYF
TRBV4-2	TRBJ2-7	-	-	TGTGCCAGCAGCCAGTATTCTACCTCCTACGAGCAGTACTTC	CASSQYSTSYEQYF
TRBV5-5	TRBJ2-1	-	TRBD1	TGTGCCAGCAGCTTCGGACAGGGTCGTCACAATGAGCAGTTCTTC	CASSFGQGRHNEQFF
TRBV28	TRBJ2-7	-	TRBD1	TGTGCCAGCAGAACGGACAGGGTATCCTACGAGCAGTACTTC	CASRTDRVSYEQYF
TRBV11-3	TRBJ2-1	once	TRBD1	TGTGCCAGCAGCTTAGGACAGGGGAACTACAATGAGCAGTTCTTC	CASSLGQGNYNEQFF
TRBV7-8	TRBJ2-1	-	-	TGTGCCACCCGGAGGAATGAGCAGTTCTTC	CATRRNEQFF
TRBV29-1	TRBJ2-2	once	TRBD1	TGCAGCGTCGGGACAGGACGCACCGGGGAGCTGTTTTTT	CSVGTGRTGELFF
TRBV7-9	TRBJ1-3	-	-	TGTGCCAGCAGCCTACGACTAGGGGGAAACACCATATATTTT	CASSLRLGGNTIYF
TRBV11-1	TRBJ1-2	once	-	TGTGCCAGCAGCTTGAGCGGGGGGAGCTATGGCTACACCTTC	CASSLSGGSYGYTF
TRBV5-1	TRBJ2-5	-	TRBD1	TGCGCCAGCAGCGCCGGGACAGCTGCTAGGGAGACCCAGTACTTC	CASSAGTAARETQYF
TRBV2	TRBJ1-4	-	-	TGTGCCAGCAAAATGCAGGGGCGTGCTAATGAAAAACTGTTTTTT	CASKMQGRANEKLFF
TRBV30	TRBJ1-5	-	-	TGTGCCTGGAATCGCGGTCCGAGCAATCAGCCCCAGCATTTT	CAWNRGPSNQPQHF
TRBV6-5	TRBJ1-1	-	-	TGTGCCAGCACCTCTACCGGCGGGGGTCGGGCTTTCTTT	CASTSTGGGRAFF
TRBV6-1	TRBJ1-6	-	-	TGTGCCAGCAGTGTAGTCCCTAGATACTATAATTCACCCCTCCACTTT	CASSVVPRYYNSPLHF
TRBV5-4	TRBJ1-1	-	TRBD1	TGTGCCAGCAGCCGAGCGACCGGGACAGGGAGGGGGACTGAAGCTTTCTTT	CASSRATGTGRGTEAFF
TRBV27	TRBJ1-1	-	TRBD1	TGTGCCAGCGGACAGGGTGTAAGGACTGAAGCTTTCTTT	CASGQGVRTEAFF
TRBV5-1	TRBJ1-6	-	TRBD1	TGCGCCAGCAGCCAACCTACAGGGGGCGGATCACCCCTCCACTTT	CASSQPTGGGSPLHF
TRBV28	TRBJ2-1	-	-	TGTGCCAGCAGTTCAGGGGACAATGAGCAGTTCTTC	CASSSGDNEQFF
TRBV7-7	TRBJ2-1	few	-	TGTGCTAGCAGCTTGGGGACTGGTCTCGAAGAGCAGTTCTTC	CASSLGTGLEEQFF
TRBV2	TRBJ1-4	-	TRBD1	TGTGCCAGCAGTGCCGTAGGGACAGATAATGAAAAACTGTTTTTT	CASSAVGTDNEKLFF
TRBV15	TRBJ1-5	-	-	TGTGCCACCAGCAGAGATAAGAGGGAGTGGCAGCCCCAGCATTTT	CATSRDKREWQPQHF
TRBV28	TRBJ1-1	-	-	TGTGCCAGCAGTCTCATGGGACAACGAGGGGGTATGAACACTGAAGCTTTCTTT	CASSLMGQRGGMNTEAFF
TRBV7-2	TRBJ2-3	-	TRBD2	TGTGCCAGCAGCTTAGGGACTAGCAACACAGATACGCAGTATTTT	CASSLGTSNTDTQYF
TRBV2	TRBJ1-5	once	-	TGTGCCAGCAGATCCGACAGCAATAATCAGCCCCAGCATTTT	CASRSDSNNQPQHF
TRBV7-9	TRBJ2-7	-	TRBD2	TGTGCCAGCAGCAGTGGTAGCGGGGCAACCTACGAGCAGTACTTC	CASSSGSGATYEQYF
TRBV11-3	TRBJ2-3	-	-	TGTGCCAGCAGCTTAGGGACTACGGGTGGTACGCAGTATTTT	CASSLGTTGGTQYF
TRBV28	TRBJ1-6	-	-	TGTGCCAGCAGTTTTACAGAGCCCGGCTCCTATAATTCACCCCTCCACTTT	CASSFTEPGSYNSPLHF
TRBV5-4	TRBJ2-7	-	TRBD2	TGTGCCAGCAGCTCCGGACTAGCGGGGGGGATCTCCTACGAGCAGTACTTC	CASSSGLAGGISYEQYF
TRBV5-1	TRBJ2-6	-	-	TGCGCCAGCAGCCCGCAGGGGTCTGGGGCCAACGTCCTGACTTTC	CASSPQGSGANVLTF
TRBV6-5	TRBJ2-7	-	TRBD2	TGTGCCAGAGAAAGGGTAGCGGGATACCACGAGCAGTACTTC	CARERVAGYHEQYF
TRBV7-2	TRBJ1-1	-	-	TGTGCCAGCAGCTTAGAAAGAAAAGCGGAAGCTTTCTTT	CASSLERKAEAFF
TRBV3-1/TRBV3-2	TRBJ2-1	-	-	TGTGCCAGCAGCCAAGCCTCCCTAGCTTACAATGAGCAGTTCTTC	CASSQASLAYNEQFF
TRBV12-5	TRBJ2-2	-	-	TGTGCTAGTGGTTTGGTGGAGCAGTCGAACACCGGGGAGCTGTTTTTT	CASGLVEQSNTGELFF
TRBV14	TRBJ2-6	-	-	TGTGCCAGCAGCCGCCCCAGGGGCCATGGGGCCAACGTCCTGACTTTC	CASSRPRGHGANVLTF
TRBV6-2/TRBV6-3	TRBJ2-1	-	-	TGTGCCAGCAGTTACGGGGGCGGACTCCTCTACAATGAGCAGTTCTTC	CASSYGGGLLYNEQFF
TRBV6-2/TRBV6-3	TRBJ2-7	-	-	TGTGCCAGCAGTACGGGACTCCTCTCCTACGAGCAGTACTTC	CASSTGLLSYEQYF
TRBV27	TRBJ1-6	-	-	TGTGCCAGCAGTTCTCCTCCCTCCGGGACACATGGTTCACCCCTCCACTTT	CASSSPPSGTHGSPLHF
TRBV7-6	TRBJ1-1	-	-	TGTGCCAGCAGTCGCCCGGAGGACACTGAAGCTTTCTTT	CASSRPEDTEAFF
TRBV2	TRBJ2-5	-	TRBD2	TGTGCCAGCAGTAGGGAAGCGGGGAGCCAAGAGACCCAGTACTTC	CASSREAGSQETQYF
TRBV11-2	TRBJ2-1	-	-	TGTGCCAGCAGCTTATCCGGGTTGGAGCAGTTCTTC	CASSLSGLEQFF
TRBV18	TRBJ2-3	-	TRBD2	TGTGCCAGCTTCTGGACTAGCGCAGATACGCAGTATTTT	CASFWTSADTQYF
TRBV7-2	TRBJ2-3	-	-	TGTGCCAGCAGCCCCCGTCGGGGGGATACGCAGTATTTT	CASSPRRGDTQYF
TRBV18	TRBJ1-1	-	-	TGTGCCAGCTCAACTACACAGGGAAACACTGAAGCTTTCTTT	CASSTTQGNTEAFF
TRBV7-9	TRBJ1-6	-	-	TGTGCCAGCAGCTTAGCGGGAGCTTCACCCCTCCACTTT	CASSLAGASPLHF
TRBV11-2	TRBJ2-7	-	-	TGTGCCAGCAGCTTAGATACGGGACATTCCTACGAGCAGTACTTC	CASSLDTGHSYEQYF